This TCR beta chain stems from a study of cytomegalovirus exposure and HLA in healthy donors. Findings of the study overall: CMV antigen specificity of three CMV-associated chains was confirmed in vitro. There were 150 to 200 TCR beta chains listed as cytomegalovirus-associated.

The assay was immunoSEQ multiplex PCR, and TCRdb's table has in-frame clones only and misses some. Found here are roughly 330,000 clones, about 90% of them singletons; the top ten hold about 1%. As for this clone: The antigen remains unidentified.

The V gene end was trimmed by 4 bases and the J gene end by 0 bases; junction bases not matched to a gene: 8. Germline CDR1 reads SQVTM; CDR2 reads ANQGSEA. The CDR3 sequence is 15 residues long. The receptor's source is a woman in her twenties or thirties in good health and CMV-seropositive. The sample was PBMCs. The chain uses TRBV29-1 and TRBJ1-1, with 7 bases lining up with TRBD1. The CDR3 nucleotides read TGCAGCGTTGTTTGGACAGGAACCATGAACACTGAAGCTTTCTTT. It translates to CSVVWTGTMNTEAFF.